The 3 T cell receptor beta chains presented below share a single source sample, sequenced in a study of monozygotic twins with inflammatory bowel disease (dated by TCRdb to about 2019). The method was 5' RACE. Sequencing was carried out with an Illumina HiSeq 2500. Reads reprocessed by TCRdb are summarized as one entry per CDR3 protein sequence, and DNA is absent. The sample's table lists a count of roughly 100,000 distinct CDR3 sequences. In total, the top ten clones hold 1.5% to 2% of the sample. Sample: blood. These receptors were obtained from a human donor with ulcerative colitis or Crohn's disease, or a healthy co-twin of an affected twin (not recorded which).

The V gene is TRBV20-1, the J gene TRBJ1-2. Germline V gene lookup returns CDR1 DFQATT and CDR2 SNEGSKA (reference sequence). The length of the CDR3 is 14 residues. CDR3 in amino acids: CSAPRALSNYGYTF.

The CDR3: CSASTGGYSGANVLTF. The chain carries TRBV20-1 and TRBJ2-6; the D gene TCRdb calls, TRBD1, cannot be checked with no DNA. Per the germline V gene, CDR1 is DFQATT and CDR2 is SNEGSKA (reference sequence). The CDR3 length is 16 residues.

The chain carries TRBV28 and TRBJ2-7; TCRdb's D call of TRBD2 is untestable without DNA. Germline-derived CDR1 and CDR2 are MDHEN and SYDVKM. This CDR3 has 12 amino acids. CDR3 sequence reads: CASSSGLIEQYF.